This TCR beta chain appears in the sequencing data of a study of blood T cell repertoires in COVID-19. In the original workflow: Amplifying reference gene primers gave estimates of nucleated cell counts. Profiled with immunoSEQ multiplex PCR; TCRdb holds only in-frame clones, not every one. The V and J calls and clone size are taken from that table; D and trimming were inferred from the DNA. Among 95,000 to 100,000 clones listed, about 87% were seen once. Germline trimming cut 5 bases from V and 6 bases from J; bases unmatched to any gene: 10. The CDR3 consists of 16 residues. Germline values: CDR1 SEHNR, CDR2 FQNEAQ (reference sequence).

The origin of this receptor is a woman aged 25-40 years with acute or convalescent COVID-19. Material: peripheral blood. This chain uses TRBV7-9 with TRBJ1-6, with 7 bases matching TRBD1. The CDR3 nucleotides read TGTGCCAGCAGCACAAAGGGGGGACAGTCTAATTCACCCCTCCACTTT. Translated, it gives CASSTKGGQSNSPLHF. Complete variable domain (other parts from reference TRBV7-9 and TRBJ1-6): DTGVSQNPRHKITKRGQNVTFRCDPISEHNRLYWYRQTLGQGPEFLTYFQNEAQLEKSRLLSDRFSAERPKGSFSTLEIQRTEQGDSAMYLCASSTKGGQSNSPLHFGNGTRLTVT.